The rows below give T cell receptor beta chains drawn from one sample of a study of shared clonotypes between healthy human individuals. Data came from immunoSEQ multiplex PCR; TCRdb stores just in-frame clones and leaves some out. The repertoire holds about 2 million clones, with 85% to 95% as singletons. What was sequenced was naive CD4+ T cells sorted from blood. Receptor source: a man younger than 35 in good health. CDR3s include the opening cysteine and the closing phenylalanine or tryptophan. Each record gives: D gene, J gene, V gene, clone size, CDR3 DNA, CDR3 protein. The D gene is left open where the match is weak. Clone size is not always given. Where it is, it says once, few, many or a class for expanded clones.

d_gene: TRBD2; j_gene: TRBJ2-7; v_gene: TRBV19; abundance: few; CDR3nt: TGTGCCAGTAGTACCGGGACTAGCGGGAGGGCCTACGAGCAGTACTTC; CDR3aa: CASSTGTSGRAYEQYF
d_gene: TRBD1; j_gene: TRBJ2-4; v_gene: TRBV6-1; abundance: NA; CDR3nt: TGTGCCAGCAGTGCTGGGACAGGGGGGATTCTAGCCAAAAACATTCAGTACTTC; CDR3aa: CASSAGTGGILAKNIQYF
d_gene: NA; j_gene: TRBJ2-7; v_gene: TRBV28; abundance: NA; CDR3nt: TGTGCCAGCAGTTTCGGGGGTTCCTACGAGCAGTACTTC; CDR3aa: CASSFGGSYEQYF
d_gene: TRBD1; j_gene: TRBJ2-7; v_gene: TRBV11-2; abundance: NA; CDR3nt: TGTGCCAGCAGCTTAGGGGGTGGGACAGCCTACGAGCAGTACTTC; CDR3aa: CASSLGGGTAYEQYF
d_gene: NA; j_gene: TRBJ2-2; v_gene: TRBV18; abundance: NA; CDR3nt: TGTGCCAGCTCACCACCGGGAAGGGGGAACACCGGGGAGCTGTTTTTT; CDR3aa: CASSPPGRGNTGELFF
d_gene: TRBD2; j_gene: TRBJ2-7; v_gene: TRBV5-1; abundance: once; CDR3nt: TGCGCCAGCAGCTTGGTAGCGGGAGGGTATTCGAACGAGCAGTACTTC; CDR3aa: CASSLVAGGYSNEQYF
d_gene: NA; j_gene: TRBJ2-3; v_gene: TRBV4-1; abundance: NA; CDR3nt: TGCGCCAGCAGCCAAGTCTGGGGTGCAGATACGCAGTATTTT; CDR3aa: CASSQVWGADTQYF
d_gene: NA; j_gene: TRBJ2-2; v_gene: TRBV4-3; abundance: NA; CDR3nt: TGCGCCAGCAGCCAAGATCCGTGGACAGTAAACGGGGAGCTGTTTTTT; CDR3aa: CASSQDPWTVNGELFF
d_gene: NA; j_gene: TRBJ1-6; v_gene: TRBV5-6; abundance: NA; CDR3nt: TGTGCCAGCAGCTTGGCCGTAGCGGGCTCCTATAATTCACCCCTCCACTTT; CDR3aa: CASSLAVAGSYNSPLHF
d_gene: NA; j_gene: TRBJ2-7; v_gene: TRBV11-2; abundance: NA; CDR3nt: TGTGCCAGCAGCTTAGGCGGGGGCCCCTACGAGCAGTACTTC; CDR3aa: CASSLGGGPYEQYF
d_gene: TRBD1; j_gene: TRBJ2-2; v_gene: TRBV6-5; abundance: NA; CDR3nt: TGTGCCAGCAGTTACTCGTCAGGGGGAAAAACCGGGGAGCTGTTTTTT; CDR3aa: CASSYSSGGKTGELFF
d_gene: NA; j_gene: TRBJ2-7; v_gene: TRBV19; abundance: NA; CDR3nt: TGTGCCAGTAGTAATGTCCCTTCCTACGAGCAGTACTTC; CDR3aa: CASSNVPSYEQYF
d_gene: NA; j_gene: TRBJ2-7; v_gene: TRBV28; abundance: once; CDR3nt: TGTGCCAGCAGTCCTCAAAGGGGGGGAACTTTCTCCTACGAGCAGTACTTC; CDR3aa: CASSPQRGGTFSYEQYF
d_gene: NA; j_gene: TRBJ1-3; v_gene: TRBV6-6; abundance: NA; CDR3nt: TGTGCCAGCAGTTATTCCGGGACCACCATATATTTT; CDR3aa: CASSYSGTTIYF
d_gene: NA; j_gene: TRBJ2-5; v_gene: TRBV11-1; abundance: NA; CDR3nt: TGTGCCAGCAGCGCTGGAGGGGATTGGGAGACCCAGTACTTC; CDR3aa: CASSAGGDWETQYF
d_gene: NA; j_gene: TRBJ2-1; v_gene: TRBV6-1; abundance: NA; CDR3nt: TGTGCCAGCAGTAAGGCGGGGGCCTTACCTACGGAGCAGTTCTTC; CDR3aa: CASSKAGALPTEQFF
d_gene: TRBD1; j_gene: TRBJ2-3; v_gene: TRBV5-1; abundance: NA; CDR3nt: TGCGCCAGCAGCTTGCAAGGGGGCAGCACAGATACGCAGTATTTT; CDR3aa: CASSLQGGSTDTQYF
d_gene: TRBD1; j_gene: TRBJ1-6; v_gene: TRBV13; abundance: NA; CDR3nt: TGTGCCAGCCGGATGACAGGGCTCTCCTATAATTCACCCCTCCACTTT; CDR3aa: CASRMTGLSYNSPLHF
d_gene: NA; j_gene: TRBJ2-2; v_gene: TRBV6-1; abundance: NA; CDR3nt: TGTGCCAGCCGTGTAGGGCCCTTAACCGGGGAGCTGTTTTTT; CDR3aa: CASRVGPLTGELFF
d_gene: TRBD2; j_gene: TRBJ2-2; v_gene: TRBV13; abundance: NA; CDR3nt: TGTGCCAGCAGCTTAGAGGCGGGGGCCGGGGAGCTGTTTTTT; CDR3aa: CASSLEAGAGELFF
d_gene: TRBD1; j_gene: TRBJ2-2; v_gene: TRBV5-1; abundance: NA; CDR3nt: TGCGCCAGCAGCTTGCAGACAGGGTCGGCCGGGGAGCTGTTTTTT; CDR3aa: CASSLQTGSAGELFF
d_gene: TRBD1; j_gene: TRBJ2-7; v_gene: TRBV5-1; abundance: NA; CDR3nt: TGCGCCAGCAGTCTTGGCGACGGACAGGGTAAACACGAGCAGTACTTC; CDR3aa: CASSLGDGQGKHEQYF
d_gene: TRBD1; j_gene: TRBJ1-1; v_gene: TRBV4-2; abundance: NA; CDR3nt: TGTGCCAGCAGTTGGGTCACAGGGGGCCGAACTGAAGCTTTCTTT; CDR3aa: CASSWVTGGRTEAFF
d_gene: TRBD1; j_gene: TRBJ2-5; v_gene: TRBV27; abundance: NA; CDR3nt: TGTGCCAGCAGTTCAAAGACAGGGGAAGAGACCCAGTACTTC; CDR3aa: CASSSKTGEETQYF
d_gene: TRBD2; j_gene: TRBJ2-7; v_gene: TRBV2; abundance: NA; CDR3nt: TGTGCCGGGTCTAGCGGGGGGGCGAGGGAGCAGTACTTC; CDR3aa: CAGSSGGAREQYF
d_gene: NA; j_gene: TRBJ1-2; v_gene: TRBV6-5; abundance: NA; CDR3nt: TGTGCCAGCAGTTCCTCGGAGCCGGGCTATGGCTACACCTTC; CDR3aa: CASSSSEPGYGYTF
d_gene: NA; j_gene: TRBJ1-6; v_gene: TRBV4-1; abundance: NA; CDR3nt: TGCGCCAGCAGCCAAGTTGGCAGGGTGTATAATTCACCCCTCCACTTT; CDR3aa: CASSQVGRVYNSPLHF
d_gene: NA; j_gene: TRBJ1-5; v_gene: TRBV5-1; abundance: once; CDR3nt: TGCGCCAGCAGAAGGTACCGGGACGTAGGTCGAGGAAAGCCCCAGCATTTT; CDR3aa: CASRRYRDVGRGKPQHF
d_gene: TRBD1; j_gene: TRBJ1-2; v_gene: TRBV28; abundance: NA; CDR3nt: TGTGCCAGCAGTTCGGAGGGGACAGGGAACTATGGCTACACCTTC; CDR3aa: CASSSEGTGNYGYTF
d_gene: NA; j_gene: TRBJ1-1; v_gene: TRBV28; abundance: NA; CDR3nt: TGTGCCAGCAGTTTAGGTACCCAGGGTGAAGCTTTCTTT; CDR3aa: CASSLGTQGEAFF
d_gene: TRBD2; j_gene: TRBJ2-1; v_gene: TRBV5-1; abundance: NA; CDR3nt: TGCGCCAGCAGCTCCGGACTAGCGGGGGGTCATGAGCAGTTCTTC; CDR3aa: CASSSGLAGGHEQFF
d_gene: NA; j_gene: TRBJ2-2; v_gene: TRBV4-3; abundance: NA; CDR3nt: TGCGCCAGCAGGACAGGGAACACCGGGGAGCTGTTTTTT; CDR3aa: CASRTGNTGELFF
d_gene: NA; j_gene: TRBJ2-5; v_gene: TRBV5-1; abundance: NA; CDR3nt: TGCGCCAGCAGCTTGGTGTGGGGGCGCGGAGAGACCCAGTACTTC; CDR3aa: CASSLVWGRGETQYF
d_gene: TRBD1; j_gene: TRBJ1-2; v_gene: TRBV7-2; abundance: NA; CDR3nt: TGTGCCAGCAGCTTCGACAGGGCCGATAACTATGGCTACACCTTC; CDR3aa: CASSFDRADNYGYTF
d_gene: NA; j_gene: TRBJ2-3; v_gene: TRBV27; abundance: NA; CDR3nt: TGTGCCGCCAGGGACATCCTCACAGATACGCAGTATTTT; CDR3aa: CAARDILTDTQYF
d_gene: NA; j_gene: TRBJ1-1; v_gene: TRBV6-5; abundance: NA; CDR3nt: TGTGCCAGCAGAGAACAGATTAGAAACACTGAAGCTTTCTTT; CDR3aa: CASREQIRNTEAFF
d_gene: NA; j_gene: TRBJ1-4; v_gene: TRBV7-9; abundance: NA; CDR3nt: TGTGCCAGCAGCGTCGGGTGGCAAAATGAAAAACTGTTTTTT; CDR3aa: CASSVGWQNEKLFF
d_gene: NA; j_gene: TRBJ2-5; v_gene: TRBV19; abundance: NA; CDR3nt: TGTGCCAGTAAGAGTTTACAGAGGCCTCAAGAGACCCAGTACTTC; CDR3aa: CASKSLQRPQETQYF
d_gene: NA; j_gene: TRBJ1-1; v_gene: TRBV25-1; abundance: NA; CDR3nt: TGTGCCAGCGAACAGTACACTGAAGCTTTCTTT; CDR3aa: CASEQYTEAFF
d_gene: TRBD1; j_gene: TRBJ2-1; v_gene: TRBV7-9; abundance: NA; CDR3nt: TGTGCCAGCCTGCAGGGGGCTAATGAGCAGTTCTTC; CDR3aa: CASLQGANEQFF
d_gene: TRBD1; j_gene: TRBJ1-5; v_gene: TRBV10-2; abundance: NA; CDR3nt: TGCGCCAGCAGACTCGGGACAGGGGGCTATCAGCCCCAGCATTTT; CDR3aa: CASRLGTGGYQPQHF
d_gene: TRBD1; j_gene: TRBJ2-2; v_gene: TRBV9; abundance: NA; CDR3nt: TGTGCCAGCAGCCCGGGACAGGGGAACACCGGGGAGCTGTTTTTT; CDR3aa: CASSPGQGNTGELFF